Listed below are T cell receptor beta chains from one sample, sequenced in a study of T cell responses to AZD1222 COVID-19 vaccine. Repertoires were generated with immunoSEQ multiplex PCR, while TCRdb's copy carries only in-frame clones and drops some. This repertoire shows under 150,000 clones, approximately 94% found once; its top ten account for approximately 2.1%. Sequenced material: peripheral blood, taken on day 0 of AZD1222 vaccination. The receptors were sampled from an adult in good health. The CDR3 runs from the conserved cysteine through the conserved F or W. The order of the fields is clone size, D gene, J gene, V gene, CDR3 DNA, CDR3 protein. The D gene is left open where the match is weak. Where a row states a size, it is once, few, many or the class of an expanded clone; other rows omit it.

. TRBD2 TRBJ2-1 TRBV6-1 TGTGCCAGCAGTCTAGCGGGAGGTTACAATGAGCAGTTCTTC CASSLAGGYNEQFF
few TRBD2 TRBJ2-1 TRBV19 TGTGCCAGTAGTACCCCTAGCGGGAGGAGCAATGAGCAGTTCTTC CASSTPSGRSNEQFF
once . TRBJ2-7 TRBV6-5 TGTGCCAGCAGCGGGACGGGGGAGCAGTACTTC CASSGTGEQYF
. . TRBJ1-4 TRBV2 TGTGCCAGCAGTGAGGAGGACAGTGATAATGAAAAACTGTTTTTT CASSEEDSDNEKLFF
. TRBD1 TRBJ1-1 TRBV19 TGTGCCAGCGGAACAGGGGGTGATATGAACACTGAAGCTTTCTTT CASGTGGDMNTEAFF
. TRBD2 TRBJ2-3 TRBV9 TGTGCCAGCAGCTCCAAAGGGACTAGCGGGGGGTTAACAGATACGCAGTATTTT CASSSKGTSGGLTDTQYF
. . TRBJ1-5 TRBV4-2 TGTGCCAGCAGCCAAGCGGGGGGCAATCAGCCCCAGCATTTT CASSQAGGNQPQHF
. . TRBJ2-1 TRBV4-1 TGCGCCAGCAGCCAAGATCCCCCACACCGCTCCTACAATGAGCAGTTCTTC CASSQDPPHRSYNEQFF
once . TRBJ1-1 TRBV9 . CASSVGEGASLGF
. . TRBJ1-2 TRBV29-1 TGCAGCGTTGAAGCCTTGGGTCGATCTGGCTACACCTTC CSVEALGRSGYTF
. TRBD2 TRBJ2-1 TRBV14 TGTGCCAGCAGCCAAGACCCCTATACCCTGGGACTAGCGGGAGGGCCAAGCAATGAGCAGTTCTTC CASSQDPYTLGLAGGPSNEQFF
. . TRBJ2-1 TRBV9 TGTGCCAGCAGCGTAGAACACCCCCAACGCGATGAGCAGTTCTTC CASSVEHPQRDEQFF
. . TRBJ2-7 TRBV7-2 TGTGCCAGCAGCCTAGAGTACGAGCAGTACTTC CASSLEYEQYF
few . TRBJ1-4 TRBV21-1 TGTGCCAGCAGCAAAGGTCGGGACAGGGGGATCCAAGTAGAAAAACTGTTTTTT CASSKGRDRGIQVEKLFF
. . TRBJ1-4 TRBV19 TGTGCCAGTAGAATAGGGGCGGGCAAAGAAAAACTGTTTTTT CASRIGAGKEKLFF
once . TRBJ1-5 TRBV6-5 TGTGCCAGCAGTTACTCTCAGGGATGGGATCAGCCCCAGCATTTT CASSYSQGWDQPQHF
. . TRBJ1-3 TRBV5-4 TGTGCCAGCAGCTTCTTCGGGGGCTCTGGAAACACCATATATTTT CASSFFGGSGNTIYF
. TRBD1 TRBJ1-2 TRBV6-1 TGTGCCAGCAGTGAACTCGGGACAGCAGCTAACTATGGCTACACCTTC CASSELGTAANYGYTF
. . TRBJ2-2 TRBV27 TGTGCCAGCAGTCCCATCCACCCGACAGGCCTCGGGGAGCTGTTTTTT CASSPIHPTGLGELFF
. . TRBJ2-1 TRBV14 TGTGCCAGCAGCCAAGATCCTAGCGACTCCTACAATGAGCAGTTCTTC CASSQDPSDSYNEQFF
. . TRBJ1-1 TRBV19 TGTGCCAGTATGGGGGGTCTAGGCACTGAAGCTTTCTTT CASMGGLGTEAFF
once . TRBJ1-1 TRBV6-6 TGTGCCAGCAGCCCCGATGTATCCTACACTGAAGCTTTCTTT CASSPDVSYTEAFF
once TRBD1 TRBJ2-7 TRBV25-1 TGTGCCAGCAGTGTACCGGGACAGGCGTACGAGCAGTACTTC CASSVPGQAYEQYF
. TRBD1 TRBJ1-1 TRBV9 TGTGCCAGCAGCTCAGGGGGCGGGGCTGAAGCTTTCTTT CASSSGGGAEAFF
. . TRBJ2-2 TRBV5-5 TGTGCCAGCAGCTTGGCTGGGATAAACACCGGGGAGCTGTTTTTT CASSLAGINTGELFF
. TRBD1 TRBJ1-5 TRBV4-2 TGTGCCAGCAGCCAGGGGGGACAGGGGAACAATCAGCCCCAGCATTTT CASSQGGQGNNQPQHF
. . TRBJ2-7 TRBV3-1/TRBV3-2 TGTGCCAGCAGCCGAGGAAGGACAGCTACCTACGAGCAGTACTTC CASSRGRTATYEQYF
once TRBD1 TRBJ1-4 TRBV11-2 TGTGCCAGCAGCTTAGGATTGCACAGGGGAAATGAAAAACTGTTTTTT CASSLGLHRGNEKLFF
. . TRBJ1-5 TRBV6-6 TGTGCCAGCAGTTACCAGGGTAGCAATCAGCCCCAGCATTTT CASSYQGSNQPQHF